This TCR beta chain was observed in a study of shared clonotypes between healthy human individuals. Worth noting for this clone: What it binds is not known.

Generated by immunoSEQ multiplex PCR, the TCRdb table keeps only in-frame clones and is missing some. The sample contains 400,000 to 500,000 clones, 70% to 80% of which appear only once. Findings of the study overall: Clonotype sharing among donors likely depends on sequencing depth.

With V trimmed by 5 bases and J by 2 bases, 10 bases remained unmatched. This CDR3 is built from 16 residues. CDR1 and CDR2 from the germline V gene are SGHAT and FQNNGV. This chain joins TRBV11-2 and TRBJ1-2; 8 positions match TRBD1. The sequence was obtained from a woman aged 40 to 49 in good health. Some clones in this sample may be carry-over from other donors' samples. What was sequenced was PBMCs. The CDR3 DNA sequence: TGTGCCAGCAGCACACCAAGGACAGGGCCCAACTATGGCTACACCTTC. It encodes CASSTPRTGPNYGYTF.